This is a list of T cell receptor beta chains from one sample in a study of healthy donors' naive CD4 and CD8 T cells. TCRdb analysed the reads with MiXCR anew, one entry per CDR3 protein. The profile shows approximately 200,000 distinct CDR3 sequences, over 60% of them singletons. Sample: naive CD4+ and CD8+ T cells sorted from blood, pooled from several donors. Receptors were obtained from a pool of human donors in good health; the sample pools cells from several healthy donors. CDR3s include the opening cysteine and the closing phenylalanine or tryptophan. Each record gives: V gene, J gene, clone size, D gene, CDR3 length, CDR3 DNA, CDR3 protein. D genes are given only for firm matches. Some rows mark clone size as missing; the rest say once, few, many or name a class of expanded clone.

v_gene: TRBV29-1; j_gene: TRBJ1-1; abundance: NA; d_gene: TRBD1; len: 14; CDR3nt: TGCAGCGTATGGGGTGGCCAGGGGGTGGAGGTAGCTTTCTTT; CDR3aa: CSVWGGQGVEVAFF
v_gene: TRBV30; j_gene: TRBJ2-2; abundance: few; d_gene: NA; len: 11; CDR3nt: TGTGCCTGGAGTAATGTTGGGGAGCTGTTTTTT; CDR3aa: CAWSNVGELFF
v_gene: TRBV29-1; j_gene: TRBJ2-5; abundance: NA; d_gene: NA; len: 15; CDR3nt: TGCAGCGTTTATCTCGGGGCGGAAAACCAAGAGACCCAGTACTTC; CDR3aa: CSVYLGAENQETQYF
v_gene: TRBV5-1; j_gene: TRBJ2-1; abundance: NA; d_gene: NA; len: 14; CDR3nt: TGCGCCAGCAGCTTGGCTCTAGCTTGGGATGAGCAGTTCTTC; CDR3aa: CASSLALAWDEQFF
v_gene: TRBV5-4; j_gene: TRBJ2-1; abundance: few; d_gene: TRBD2; len: 16; CDR3nt: TGTGCCAGCAGTTCTGGACTAGCGGGAACAGTGGTTGAGCAGTTCTTC; CDR3aa: CASSSGLAGTVVEQFF
v_gene: TRBV18; j_gene: TRBJ1-1; abundance: few; d_gene: TRBD1; len: 14; CDR3nt: TGTGCCAGCTCACCGGGACAGGGGAACACTGAAGCTTTCTTT; CDR3aa: CASSPGQGNTEAFF
v_gene: TRBV13; j_gene: TRBJ2-5; abundance: NA; d_gene: NA; len: 15; CDR3nt: TGTGCCAGCAGAATCCTATCCAGGGGCGTAGAGACCCAGTACTTC; CDR3aa: CASRILSRGVETQYF
v_gene: TRBV19; j_gene: TRBJ1-1; abundance: NA; d_gene: NA; len: 14; CDR3nt: TGTGCCAGTAGTATAGTTTTGGGGCCGGGTGAAGCTTTCTTT; CDR3aa: CASSIVLGPGEAFF
v_gene: TRBV19; j_gene: TRBJ1-2; abundance: NA; d_gene: NA; len: 14; CDR3nt: TGTGCCAGTAGTATATGGGACGGTAACTATGGCTACACCTTC; CDR3aa: CASSIWDGNYGYTF
v_gene: TRBV6-1; j_gene: TRBJ1-5; abundance: few; d_gene: NA; len: 13; CDR3nt: TGTGCCAGCAGTGACAGGGTCAATCAGCCCCAGCATTTT; CDR3aa: CASSDRVNQPQHF
v_gene: TRBV12-3/TRBV12-4; j_gene: TRBJ1-1; abundance: NA; d_gene: NA; len: 14; CDR3nt: TGTGCCAGCAGTTATACAGCCCGAGGTACTGAAGCTTTCTTT; CDR3aa: CASSYTARGTEAFF
v_gene: TRBV5-6; j_gene: TRBJ2-7; abundance: NA; d_gene: NA; len: 13; CDR3nt: TGTGCCAGCAGCACAGTACGCAACTACGAGCAGTACTTC; CDR3aa: CASSTVRNYEQYF
v_gene: TRBV19; j_gene: TRBJ2-3; abundance: NA; d_gene: TRBD2; len: 13; CDR3nt: TGTGCCACCGCTAGCGGGAGACGAGATACGCAGTATTTT; CDR3aa: CATASGRRDTQYF
v_gene: TRBV19; j_gene: TRBJ2-2; abundance: NA; d_gene: TRBD1; len: 14; CDR3nt: TGTGCCAGTCGACAGGGGGGCGTCTCCGGGGAGCTGTTTTTT; CDR3aa: CASRQGGVSGELFF
v_gene: TRBV29-1; j_gene: TRBJ1-1; abundance: NA; d_gene: NA; len: 15; CDR3nt: TGCAGCGTTGTAGCATTGGACGCCCCAGGGGCTGAAGCTTTCTTT; CDR3aa: CSVVALDAPGAEAFF
v_gene: TRBV30; j_gene: TRBJ1-5; abundance: NA; d_gene: NA; len: 14; CDR3nt: TGTGCCTGGAGTACCGGCCCCGGCGATCAGCCCCAGCATTTT; CDR3aa: CAWSTGPGDQPQHF
v_gene: TRBV30; j_gene: TRBJ2-7; abundance: NA; d_gene: TRBD1; len: 13; CDR3nt: TGTGCCGAATCATCAGGGGGCTCATACGAGCAGTACTTC; CDR3aa: CAESSGGSYEQYF
v_gene: TRBV19; j_gene: TRBJ1-2; abundance: NA; d_gene: TRBD1; len: 14; CDR3nt: TGTGCCAGTAGTACAGGGACAGGGTTAAGCGGCTACACCTTC; CDR3aa: CASSTGTGLSGYTF
v_gene: TRBV27; j_gene: TRBJ2-3; abundance: few; d_gene: NA; len: 16; CDR3nt: TGTGCCAGCAGTTTATTGGTGGGTGGTGGAACAGATACGCAGTATTTT; CDR3aa: CASSLLVGGGTDTQYF
v_gene: TRBV11-2; j_gene: TRBJ2-1; abundance: NA; d_gene: NA; len: 11; CDR3nt: TGTGCCAGCAGCTTTGTCGATGAGCAGTTCTTC; CDR3aa: CASSFVDEQFF
v_gene: TRBV27; j_gene: TRBJ2-2; abundance: NA; d_gene: NA; len: 12; CDR3nt: TGTGCCAGCAGCGAAGGGAGTCGAGAGCTGTTTTTT; CDR3aa: CASSEGSRELFF
v_gene: TRBV12-3/TRBV12-4; j_gene: TRBJ1-1; abundance: NA; d_gene: NA; len: 12; CDR3nt: TGTGCCAGCGGTCTTCTGGGCACTGAAGCTTTCTTT; CDR3aa: CASGLLGTEAFF
v_gene: TRBV5-6; j_gene: TRBJ1-1; abundance: NA; d_gene: TRBD1; len: 15; CDR3nt: TGTGCCAGCAGCTCGACCTACAGGGGTGACACTGAAGCTTTCTTT; CDR3aa: CASSSTYRGDTEAFF
v_gene: TRBV2; j_gene: TRBJ2-3; abundance: NA; d_gene: NA; len: 15; CDR3nt: TGTGCCAGCAGTGAAGGCGGCAGCCTCGCAGATACGCAGTATTTT; CDR3aa: CASSEGGSLADTQYF
v_gene: TRBV19; j_gene: TRBJ1-2; abundance: NA; d_gene: TRBD1; len: 14; CDR3nt: TGTGCCAGTAGTCCAAGACAGGGGGGCTTTGGCTACACCTTC; CDR3aa: CASSPRQGGFGYTF
v_gene: TRBV29-1; j_gene: TRBJ1-5; abundance: NA; d_gene: TRBD1; len: 14; CDR3nt: TGCAGCGTTACCCTACAGGGGCAAAATCAGCCCCAGCATTTT; CDR3aa: CSVTLQGQNQPQHF
v_gene: TRBV30; j_gene: TRBJ1-3; abundance: NA; d_gene: NA; len: 13; CDR3nt: TGTGCCTGGAGTGTACGGGGCGGAAACACCATATATTTT; CDR3aa: CAWSVRGGNTIYF
v_gene: TRBV7-9; j_gene: TRBJ2-7; abundance: few; d_gene: NA; len: 14; CDR3nt: TGTGCCAGCAGTCCGACACGAAACTCCTACGAGCAGTACTTC; CDR3aa: CASSPTRNSYEQYF
v_gene: TRBV27; j_gene: TRBJ1-2; abundance: NA; d_gene: NA; len: 13; CDR3nt: TGTGCCAGCAGTTTGGCGGGGGCCTATGGCTACACCTTC; CDR3aa: CASSLAGAYGYTF
v_gene: TRBV19; j_gene: TRBJ1-6; abundance: NA; d_gene: NA; len: 13; CDR3nt: TGTGCCAGCCGGGCTCCGCGGGATTCACCCCTCCACTTT; CDR3aa: CASRAPRDSPLHF
v_gene: TRBV6-5; j_gene: TRBJ1-5; abundance: NA; d_gene: NA; len: 17; CDR3nt: TGTGCCAGCAGCCCCTATTTGACTCAAAATAGCAATCAGCCCCAGCATTTT; CDR3aa: CASSPYLTQNSNQPQHF
v_gene: TRBV5-1; j_gene: TRBJ2-7; abundance: NA; d_gene: NA; len: 14; CDR3nt: TGCGCCAGCAGCCCGGACGGACCTTCCTACGAGCAGTACTTC; CDR3aa: CASSPDGPSYEQYF
v_gene: TRBV7-2; j_gene: TRBJ2-3; abundance: NA; d_gene: NA; len: 16; CDR3nt: TGTGCCAGCAGCTATCAGCCGGGACTCCACACAGATACGCAGTATTTT; CDR3aa: CASSYQPGLHTDTQYF
v_gene: TRBV12-3/TRBV12-4; j_gene: TRBJ2-7; abundance: NA; d_gene: NA; len: 14; CDR3nt: TGTGCCAGCAGTTTAGCGATTGGGGCTGGGGGGCAGTACTTC; CDR3aa: CASSLAIGAGGQYF
v_gene: TRBV4-3; j_gene: TRBJ1-1; abundance: NA; d_gene: NA; len: 13; CDR3nt: TGCGCCAGCAGCCAAGATGAGTGGACTGAAGCTTTCTTT; CDR3aa: CASSQDEWTEAFF
v_gene: TRBV4-3; j_gene: TRBJ2-5; abundance: NA; d_gene: NA; len: 15; CDR3nt: TGCGCCAGCAGCCTGGAGCCGGAGACTATGGAGACCCAGTACTTC; CDR3aa: CASSLEPETMETQYF
v_gene: TRBV4-3; j_gene: TRBJ2-5; abundance: NA; d_gene: NA; len: 15; CDR3nt: TGCGCCAGCAGCCAAGAAGGCAGGGACGGAGAGACCCAGTACTTC; CDR3aa: CASSQEGRDGETQYF
v_gene: TRBV29-1; j_gene: TRBJ2-7; abundance: NA; d_gene: NA; len: 12; CDR3nt: TGCAGCGTTAACTCGGCCTCCTACGAGCAGTACTTC; CDR3aa: CSVNSASYEQYF
v_gene: TRBV29-1; j_gene: TRBJ2-1; abundance: few; d_gene: TRBD2; len: 15; CDR3nt: TGCAGCGTCAGCAGGACTAGCGGGAGGGCCAATGAGCAGTTCTTC; CDR3aa: CSVSRTSGRANEQFF
v_gene: TRBV30; j_gene: TRBJ1-1; abundance: few; d_gene: NA; len: 12; CDR3nt: TGTGCCTGGAGTTTAGGGTCCACTGAAGCTTTCTTT; CDR3aa: CAWSLGSTEAFF
v_gene: TRBV19; j_gene: TRBJ2-5; abundance: NA; d_gene: TRBD2; len: 16; CDR3nt: TGTGCCAGTAGTATCCCCCCAAGCGGGAGAAGTGAGACCCAGTACTTC; CDR3aa: CASSIPPSGRSETQYF
v_gene: TRBV29-1; j_gene: TRBJ1-1; abundance: NA; d_gene: NA; len: 10; CDR3nt: TGCAGCGCCAAGAACACTGAAGCTTTCTTT; CDR3aa: CSAKNTEAFF
v_gene: TRBV29-1; j_gene: TRBJ2-1; abundance: NA; d_gene: NA; len: 15; CDR3nt: TGCAGCGTTTATAGCGTTTTAAGCTCCTACAATGAGCAGTTCTTC; CDR3aa: CSVYSVLSSYNEQFF
v_gene: TRBV19; j_gene: TRBJ1-1; abundance: NA; d_gene: TRBD1; len: 14; CDR3nt: TGTGCCAGTAGCTCGGACAGGGGATGGACTGAAGCTTTCTTT; CDR3aa: CASSSDRGWTEAFF
v_gene: TRBV30; j_gene: TRBJ1-2; abundance: NA; d_gene: NA; len: 13; CDR3nt: TGTGCCTGCTCCCCACATCGTAACTATGGCTACACCTTC; CDR3aa: CACSPHRNYGYTF
v_gene: TRBV30; j_gene: TRBJ2-7; abundance: NA; d_gene: TRBD2; len: 16; CDR3nt: TGTGCCTGGAGTGGATTCCCGTGGCTAGCGGGGTACGAGCAGTACTTC; CDR3aa: CAWSGFPWLAGYEQYF
v_gene: TRBV11-2; j_gene: TRBJ2-7; abundance: NA; d_gene: TRBD2; len: 15; CDR3nt: TGTGCCAGCAGCCCTGGACTAGCGGACACGTACGAGCAGTACTTC; CDR3aa: CASSPGLADTYEQYF
v_gene: TRBV27; j_gene: TRBJ2-4; abundance: NA; d_gene: NA; len: 14; CDR3nt: TGTGCCAGCAGTTTTCGGAGGGATGATAACATTCAGTACTTC; CDR3aa: CASSFRRDDNIQYF
v_gene: TRBV7-2; j_gene: TRBJ1-1; abundance: NA; d_gene: NA; len: 13; CDR3nt: TGTGCCAGCAGCTTAGCGGCGTACACTGAAGCTTTCTTT; CDR3aa: CASSLAAYTEAFF
v_gene: TRBV29-1; j_gene: TRBJ1-1; abundance: few; d_gene: NA; len: 14; CDR3nt: TGCAGCGTTGATGGCAGGGTCAGTAACACTGAAGCTTTCTTT; CDR3aa: CSVDGRVSNTEAFF
v_gene: TRBV6-6; j_gene: TRBJ2-1; abundance: NA; d_gene: NA; len: 11; CDR3nt: TGTGCCAGCAGTTTGGAACATGAGCAGTTCTTC; CDR3aa: CASSLEHEQFF
v_gene: TRBV6-1; j_gene: TRBJ2-7; abundance: once; d_gene: NA; len: 13; CDR3nt: TGTGCCAGCAGTGAAGACTCCTCCTACGAGCAGTACTTC; CDR3aa: CASSEDSSYEQYF